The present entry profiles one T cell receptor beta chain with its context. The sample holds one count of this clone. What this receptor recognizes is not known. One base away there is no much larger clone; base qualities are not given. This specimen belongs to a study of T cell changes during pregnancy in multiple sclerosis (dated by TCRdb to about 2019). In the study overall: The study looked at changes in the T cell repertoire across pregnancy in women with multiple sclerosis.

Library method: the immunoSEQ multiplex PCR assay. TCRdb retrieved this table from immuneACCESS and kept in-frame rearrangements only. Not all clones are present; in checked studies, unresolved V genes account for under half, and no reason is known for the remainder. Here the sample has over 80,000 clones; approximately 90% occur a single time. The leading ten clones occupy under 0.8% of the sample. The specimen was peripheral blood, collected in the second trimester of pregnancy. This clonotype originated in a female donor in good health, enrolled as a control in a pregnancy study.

The base sequence is TGTGCCAGCAGCTCGGGACTAGCGGGTTCCCAGTTCTTC. This yields the protein CASSSGLAGSQFF. This sequence uses TRBV7-8 and TRBJ2-1; 12 junctional bases match TRBD2. V is pruned by 4 bases and J by 13 bases, leaving 5 bases of the junction without a gene match. The germline V gene supplies CDR1 SGHVS and CDR2 FQNEAQ. Counted from cysteine to phenylalanine, this CDR3 has 13 amino acids. Only CDR3 DNA is held: 39 bases, read in frame from base 1.